The TCR beta chain described here comes from a study of shared clonotypes between healthy human individuals. Study observations and caveats: Sampling was confined to blood; repertoires within tissues likely differ.

All donors were healthy HIV-negative adults lacking recent acute infections or vaccinations. Several immunoSEQ plates received, in even portions, the genomic DNA of each subset. Only in-frame clones appear in the TCRdb table, and some are missing; sequencing was by immunoSEQ multiplex PCR. The sample consists of hundreds of thousands of clones, about 96% of them appearing once. With regard to this clone: The antigen is unknown.

Germline loops: CDR1 SNHLY, CDR2 FYNNEI. The CDR3 sequence is 16 residues long. V lost 6 bases to trimming and J lost 3 bases, with 20 bases between them. The receptor's source is a man aged 25-40 years in good health. The gene calls are TRBV2 and TRBJ1-1; no clear D. Sequenced: memory CD8+ T cells sorted from blood. Subset indicated: CD45RO+ cells pooled with CCR7-negative TemRA cells. CDR3 protein: CASRGTLGAGDTEAFF. CDR3 sequence (DNA): TGTGCCAGCAGGGGCACTCTGGGCGCCGGGGACACTGAAGCTTTCTTT.